The T cell receptor (beta chain) under discussion was sequenced for a study of T cells in Graves' hyperthyroidism and ophthalmopathy. The investigators amplified TCR beta CDR3 regions from RNA transcripts. Initially, a first-round RT-PCR of the TCR CDR3 employed the HTBI primer set. TCRdb passed the multiplex PCR reads through MiXCR, listing each CDR3 protein once. The table includes about 350,000 distinct CDR3 sequences, around 14% detected once. This CDR3 is 17 amino acids long. The J segment lost 3 bases and the V segment lost 0 bases, leaving 5 bases of the junction unmatched. Per germline, CDR1 SGHAT and CDR2 FQNNGV. This clonotype was seen repeatedly, ten times or more.

This rearrangement joins TRBV11-2 to TRBJ2-3, with 11 bases lining up with TRBD2. This receptor was taken from a woman aged 25 to 45 with Graves' hyperthyroidism. The source material was blood. The CDR3 nucleotides are TGTGCCAGCAGCTTAGATCTCCTAGCGGGGGGAACAGATACGCAGTATTTT. Its protein product is CASSLDLLAGGTDTQYF.